This T cell receptor beta chain was profiled in a study of cytomegalovirus exposure and HLA in healthy donors. The primer mix had 60 Vbeta and 13 Jbeta primers. Here immunoSEQ multiplex PCR was the method, and the copy in TCRdb shows in-frame clones only, minus some. The sample has 150,000 to 200,000 clones, more than 75% seen once. Study-level findings and limits: HLA-A and HLA-B allele assignments for most subjects were reportedly predicted accurately using TCR beta sequences. Immune exposure was documented only through CMV serostatus.

This clone has only one observation. Its matching antigen is unknown. The CDR3 sequence is 14 residues long. Between the trimmed V and J ends, which lost 9 bases and 7 bases, there was a span of 19 bases. The germline V gene encodes CDR1 SNHLY and CDR2 FYNNEI. The chain employs TRBV2 and TRBJ2-1; tentatively, D is TRBD1 (7 bases). This clonotype was obtained from a woman aged 45 to 65 in good health and CMV-seronegative. Sequenced: PBMCs. CDR3 amino acids: CASSGGLEENEQFF. CDR3 DNA: TGTGCCAGTTCAGGGGGACTCGAGGAGAATGAGCAGTTCTTC.